A single TCR beta chain is shown here with its context. Antigen unknown. The data were taken from a study of T cell repertoires in cytomegalovirus infection. TCRdb reprocessed the reads via MiXCR and lists one record per CDR3 protein. Of hundreds of thousands of distinct CDR3 sequences in the sample, 33% were seen once. The CDR3 loop spans 15 amino acids. With 4 bases clipped from V and 3 bases from J, the junction kept 5 bases outside the gene matches. The chain links TRBV12-3 or TRBV12-4 to TRBJ2-1; 8 nucleotides match TRBD2. This clonotype was sampled from a human donor in good health (CMV status not recorded). Some clones in this sample may be carry-over from other donors' samples. The input for sequencing was cultured PBMCs, taken from culture after CMV antigen stimulation. The CDR3 DNA follows: TGTGCCAGCAGTTCAGTTAGCGGGAACTACAATGAGCAGTTCTTC. This gives the protein CASSSVSGNYNEQFF.